This T cell receptor (beta chain) comes out of a study of T cells in Graves' hyperthyroidism and ophthalmopathy. Whole-study results and caveats: Most expanded thyroid clonotypes above 0.001 also appeared in blood.

Clinical symptoms, serum thyroxine and TRAb, thyroid ultrasound and orbital computed tomography were used for the diagnoses. PBMCs were collected from an approximately 9.3 ml volume of fresh peripheral blood. RNA transcripts yielded amplified TCR beta CDR3 regions. Initially, a first-round RT-PCR of the TCR CDR3 employed the HTBI primer set. Each CDR3 protein gets one entry after TCRdb re-called the multiplex PCR reads with MiXCR. The sample gives 270,000 or so distinct CDR3 sequences, nearly 15% of which show up once; under 35% is in the top ten. This clonotype has only a few counts. What it recognizes is unknown. The CDR3 runs to 15 residues. Germline CDR1 reads SEHNR; CDR2 reads FQNEAQ (reference sequence). V lost 5 bases to trimming and J lost 7 bases, with 19 bases between them.

Sequenced sample: blood. This TCR derives from a woman aged 45-59 years with Graves' hyperthyroidism that later progressed to Graves' ophthalmopathy. The V gene is TRBV7-9, the J gene TRBJ2-3, with D hard to call. DNA for the CDR3: TGTGCCAGCAGCCCCTGGGCCGAACGAAAGTATACGCAGTATTTT. Translated: CASSPWAERKYTQYF.